The TCR beta chain under discussion was sequenced for a study of regulatory T cells in long-lasting Graves disease. Combining iRepertoire HTBI primers with Arm-PCR of CDR3 regions, the authors built TCR beta libraries. TCRdb used MiXCR to reprocess the multiplex PCR reads, holding one entry per CDR3 protein. The sample shows about half a million distinct CDR3 sequences, around a fifth of them seen only once. The CDR3 length is 14 residues. V was trimmed by 7 bases and J by 7 bases, leaving 17 bases between them. The germline gives CDR1 MDHEN, CDR2 SYDVKM. Notes on the study in general: Persistent disease was characterized by preferential usage of TRBV28, TRBJ1-2 and TRBJ2-5.

Points on this clonotype: The antigen remains unidentified.

Stated time point: persistent/refractory GD, antithyroid drugs over 5 years with positive TRAb. Researchers made the TCR library from RNA that was extracted from PBMCs. EDTA tubes were used for drawing around 9 milliliters of peripheral blood. The sample was peripheral blood mononuclear cells (PBMCs), taken when the disease was refractory, from a patient treated with antithyroid drugs. The rearrangement uses TRBV28 and TRBJ1-5; possible D gene TRBD1, 6 bases. The source of this sequence is a female donor with Graves disease. DNA for the CDR3: TGTGCCAGCACCCCGACAGGTCGGCCCCAGCCCCAGCATTTT. This codes for CASTPTGRPQPQHF.